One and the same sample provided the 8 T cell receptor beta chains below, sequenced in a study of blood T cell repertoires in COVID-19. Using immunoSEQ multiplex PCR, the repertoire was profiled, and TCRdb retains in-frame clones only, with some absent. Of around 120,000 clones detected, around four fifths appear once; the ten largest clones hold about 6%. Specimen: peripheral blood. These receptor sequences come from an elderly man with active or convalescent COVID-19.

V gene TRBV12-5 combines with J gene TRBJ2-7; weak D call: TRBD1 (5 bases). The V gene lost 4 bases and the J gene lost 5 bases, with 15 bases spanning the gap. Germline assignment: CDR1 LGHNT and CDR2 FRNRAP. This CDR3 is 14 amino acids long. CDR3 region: CASGSPQGSHEQYF. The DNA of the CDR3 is TGTGCTAGTGGTTCCCCCCAGGGTTCCCACGAGCAGTACTTC.

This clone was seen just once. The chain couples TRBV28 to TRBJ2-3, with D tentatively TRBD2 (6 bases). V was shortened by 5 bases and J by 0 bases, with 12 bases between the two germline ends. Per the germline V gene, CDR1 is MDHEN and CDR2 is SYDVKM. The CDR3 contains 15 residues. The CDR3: CASSGPGDSTDTQYF. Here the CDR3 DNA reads TGTGCCAGCAGTGGCCCGGGGGATAGCACAGATACGCAGTATTTT.

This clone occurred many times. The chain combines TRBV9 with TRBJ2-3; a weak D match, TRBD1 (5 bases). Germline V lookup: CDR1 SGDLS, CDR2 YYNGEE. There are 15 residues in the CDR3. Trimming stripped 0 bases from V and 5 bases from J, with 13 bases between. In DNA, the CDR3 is TGTGCCAGCAGCGTAGACGGCAGGGAAGGAGATACGCAGTATTTT. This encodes CASSVDGREGDTQYF.

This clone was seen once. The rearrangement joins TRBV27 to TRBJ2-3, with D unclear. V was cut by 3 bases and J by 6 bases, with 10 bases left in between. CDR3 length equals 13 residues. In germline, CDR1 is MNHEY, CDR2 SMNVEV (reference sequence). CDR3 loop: CASSFYDMDTQYF. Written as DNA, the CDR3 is TGTGCCAGCAGTTTTTATGACATGGATACGCAGTATTTT.

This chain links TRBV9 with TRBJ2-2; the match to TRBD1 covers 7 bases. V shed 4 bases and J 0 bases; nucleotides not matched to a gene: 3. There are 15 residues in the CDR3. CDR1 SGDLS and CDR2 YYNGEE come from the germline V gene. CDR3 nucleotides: TGTGCCAGCAGCACGACAGGGTCGAACACCGGGGAGCTGTTTTTT. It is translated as CASSTTGSNTGELFF. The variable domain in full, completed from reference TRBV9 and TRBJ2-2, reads DSGVTQTPKHLITATGQRVTLRCSPRSGDLSVYWYQQSLDQGLQFLIQYYNGEERAKGNILERFSAQQFPDLHSELNLSSLELGDSALYFCASSTTGSNTGELFFGEGSRLTVL.

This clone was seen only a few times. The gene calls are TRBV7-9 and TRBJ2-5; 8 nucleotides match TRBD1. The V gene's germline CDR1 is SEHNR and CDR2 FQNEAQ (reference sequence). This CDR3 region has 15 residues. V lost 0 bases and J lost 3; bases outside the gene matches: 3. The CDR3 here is CASSLALDREETQYF. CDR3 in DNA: TGTGCCAGCAGCTTAGCCTTGGACAGGGAAGAGACCCAGTACTTC.

CDR3 loop: CAISEISQNTEAFF. Written as DNA, the CDR3 is TGTGCCATCAGTGAAATAAGCCAAAACACTGAAGCTTTCTTT. The chain links TRBV10-3 to TRBJ1-1; D remains ambiguous. The germline CDR1 and CDR2 sequences are ENHRY and SYGVKD. This CDR3 spans 14 amino acids. V was pared by 3 bases and J by 2 bases, with 10 bases between.

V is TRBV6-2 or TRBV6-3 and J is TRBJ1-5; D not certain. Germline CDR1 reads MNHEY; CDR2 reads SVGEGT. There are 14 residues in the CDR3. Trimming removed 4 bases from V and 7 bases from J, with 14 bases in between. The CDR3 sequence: CASSWGGSGQPQHF. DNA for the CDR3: TGTGCCAGCAGTTGGGGAGGGTCGGGGCAGCCCCAGCATTTT.